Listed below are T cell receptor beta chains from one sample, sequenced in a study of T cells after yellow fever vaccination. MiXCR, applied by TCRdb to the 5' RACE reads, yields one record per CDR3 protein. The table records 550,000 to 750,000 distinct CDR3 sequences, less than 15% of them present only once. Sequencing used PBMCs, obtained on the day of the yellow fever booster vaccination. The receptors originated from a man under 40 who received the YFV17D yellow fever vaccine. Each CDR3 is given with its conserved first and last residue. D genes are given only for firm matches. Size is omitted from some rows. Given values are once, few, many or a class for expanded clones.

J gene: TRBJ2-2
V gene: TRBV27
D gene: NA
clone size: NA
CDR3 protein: CASSFRPGELFF
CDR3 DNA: TGTGCCAGCAGTTTTCGACCCGGGGAGCTGTTTTTT

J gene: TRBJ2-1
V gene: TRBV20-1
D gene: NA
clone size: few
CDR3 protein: CSAKRGYNEQFF
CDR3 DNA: TGCAGTGCTAAGCGAGGCTACAATGAGCAGTTCTTC

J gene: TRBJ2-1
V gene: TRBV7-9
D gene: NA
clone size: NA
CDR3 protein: CASSSDNYNEQFF
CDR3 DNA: TGTGCCAGCAGCTCCGATAACTACAATGAGCAGTTCTTC

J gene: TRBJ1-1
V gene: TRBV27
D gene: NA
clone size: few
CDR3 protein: CATAKSGTEAFF
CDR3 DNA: TGTGCCACCGCCAAGTCTGGAACTGAAGCTTTCTTT

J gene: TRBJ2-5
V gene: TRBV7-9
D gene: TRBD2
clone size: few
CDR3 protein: CASSSGSGRMETQYF
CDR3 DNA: TGTGCCAGCAGCTCGGGCAGCGGGAGAATGGAGACCCAGTACTTC

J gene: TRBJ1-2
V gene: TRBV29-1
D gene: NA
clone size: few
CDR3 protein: CSGRLGDDGYTF
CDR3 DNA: TGCAGCGGGAGATTGGGGGATGATGGCTACACCTTC

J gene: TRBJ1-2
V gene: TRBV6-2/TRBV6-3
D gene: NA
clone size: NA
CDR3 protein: CASRGQVANYGYTF
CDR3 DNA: TGTGCCAGCAGAGGCCAAGTAGCGAACTATGGCTACACCTTC

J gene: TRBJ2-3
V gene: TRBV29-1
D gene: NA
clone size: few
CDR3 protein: CSVNPPGGIADTQYF
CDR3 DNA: TGCAGCGTCAACCCCCCCGGAGGTATCGCAGATACGCAGTATTTT

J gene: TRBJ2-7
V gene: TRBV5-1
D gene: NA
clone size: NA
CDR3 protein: CASSSLTDYEQYF
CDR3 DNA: TGCGCCAGCAGCTCCCTGACGGACTACGAGCAGTACTTC

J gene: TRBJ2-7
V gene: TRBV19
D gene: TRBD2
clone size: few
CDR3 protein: CASRRTGGSEQYF
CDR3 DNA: TGTGCCAGTAGGCGAACGGGAGGGTCCGAGCAGTACTTC

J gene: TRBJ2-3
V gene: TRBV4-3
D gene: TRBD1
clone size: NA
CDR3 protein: CASSQQQGADTQYF
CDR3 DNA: TGCGCCAGCAGCCAACAACAGGGGGCAGATACGCAGTATTTT

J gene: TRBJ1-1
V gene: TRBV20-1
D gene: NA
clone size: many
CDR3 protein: CSARVQNTEAFF
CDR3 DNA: TGCAGTGCTAGAGTACAGAACACTGAAGCTTTCTTT

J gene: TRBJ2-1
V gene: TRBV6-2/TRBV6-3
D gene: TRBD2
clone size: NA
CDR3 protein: CASSYWGGSYNEQFF
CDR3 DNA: TGTGCCAGCAGTTACTGGGGCGGGAGCTACAATGAGCAGTTCTTC

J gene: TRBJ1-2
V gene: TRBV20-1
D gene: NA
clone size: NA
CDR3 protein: CSARDRIGYYGYTF
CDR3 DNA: TGCAGTGCTAGAGATCGGATAGGATACTATGGCTACACCTTC

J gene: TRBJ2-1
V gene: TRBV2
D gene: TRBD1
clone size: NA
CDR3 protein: CASSRVRGQGYNEQFF
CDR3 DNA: TGTGCCAGCAGTCGGGTTCGGGGACAGGGCTACAATGAGCAGTTCTTC

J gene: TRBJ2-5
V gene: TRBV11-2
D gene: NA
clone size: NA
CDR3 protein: CASSPRDARETQYF
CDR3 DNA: TGTGCCAGCAGCCCCCGGGACGCTAGGGAGACCCAGTACTTC

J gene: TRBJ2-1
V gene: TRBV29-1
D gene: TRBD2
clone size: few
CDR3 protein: CSVGRTRSNEQFF
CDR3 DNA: TGCAGCGTTGGGAGGACTAGGTCCAATGAGCAGTTCTTC

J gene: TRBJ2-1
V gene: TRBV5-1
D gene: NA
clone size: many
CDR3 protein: CASSVGSGNQNQFF
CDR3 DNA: TGCGCCAGCAGCGTGGGATCGGGCAACCAAAATCAGTTCTTC